The source of this T cell receptor (beta chain) is a study of sequential checkpoint blockade in melanoma (dated by TCRdb to between 2018 and 2021). A note on the overall study: Patients were assigned by 1:1 randomization to either first-line nivolumab followed by ipilimumab (arm A) or ipilimumab followed by nivolumab (arm B). Maintenance nivolumab was given following each of the two trial sequences.

About this clone itself: Its antigen is unknown. Per-base quality was not reported, and no clone a single base away is much larger than it.

TCRbeta CDR3 regions were immunosequenced from genomic DNA with the immunoSEQ Assay. Before high-throughput sequencing, genomic DNA was amplified using bias-controlled multiplex PCR. In the source study's methods: To quantify the absolute abundance of each unique TCRbeta CDR3 region, the sequences were collapsed and filtered. Clonality, defined as 1 minus Pielou's evenness, was calculated using only productive rearrangements. A previously published method was used to identify clones whose frequencies were significantly greater in on-treatment samples than in baseline samples. TCRdb stores this immuneACCESS table with in-frame sequences only. Part of the clones is absent; in the studies checked, under half of the shortfall reflects unresolved V genes, and no reason is known for the rest. V and J calls and clone size are copied from that table; D and trimming were computed from the DNA. The sample table lists around 20,000 clones, around 80% of them with a count of one. Under 14% of the sample goes to the ten largest clones.

General study outcomes and caveats: The response-prediction model combining TCR metrics and mutation burden needs validation in larger, independent patient cohorts.

This specimen's treatment or condition label, per the study, means: randomized to nivolumab then ipilimumab (arm A) or the reverse (arm B). Prior DNA-damaging chemotherapy had not been received by any trial patient. On a FACS Aria II flow cytometer, live CD3+CD8+ cells that were negative for CD19 and CD56 were sorted from thawed PBMCs. CheckMate 064, a randomized, open-label phase II trial of sequential checkpoint blockade, was the source of the samples, all of which came from patients with melanoma. Leukapheresis was used to collect peripheral blood mononuclear cells, which were then purified with Ficoll-Paque and frozen in human serum with about 9.5% DMSO. Immediately after sorting, the purity of the sorted blood CD3+CD8+ cells was confirmed to be >98%, and DNA was then extracted. For CDR1 and CDR2, the germline V gene lists MDHEN and SYDVKM. V trim: 6 bases; J trim: 0 bases; unmatched bases: 5. Including cysteine and phenylalanine, the CDR3 has 16 amino acids. Only the CDR3 DNA is retained, 48 bases long and in frame from the first base.

The sequence links TRBV28 to TRBJ2-6; 7 of the junction bases match TRBD2. This specimen was CD8+ T cells sorted from blood (inferred from file names), taken from a patient given nivolumab and ipilimumab in sequence. The origin of this receptor is a human donor with melanoma. The DNA is TGTGCCAGCAGGAAGGGAGGGGTCTCTGGGGCCAACGTCCTGACTTTC. Its protein product is CASRKGGVSGANVLTF.